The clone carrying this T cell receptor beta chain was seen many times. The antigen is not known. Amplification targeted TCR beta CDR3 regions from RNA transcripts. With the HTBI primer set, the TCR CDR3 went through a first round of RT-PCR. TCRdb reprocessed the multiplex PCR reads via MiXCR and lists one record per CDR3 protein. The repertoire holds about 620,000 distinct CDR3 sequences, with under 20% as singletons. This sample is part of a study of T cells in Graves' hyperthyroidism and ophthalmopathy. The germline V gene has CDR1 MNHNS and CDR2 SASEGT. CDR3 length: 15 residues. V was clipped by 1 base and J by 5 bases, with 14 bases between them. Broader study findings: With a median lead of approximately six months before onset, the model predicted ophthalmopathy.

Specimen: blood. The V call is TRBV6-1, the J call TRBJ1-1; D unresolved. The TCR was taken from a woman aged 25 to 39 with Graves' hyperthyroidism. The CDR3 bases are TGTGCCAGCAGTGAAGATCGAGGCGTGGGAACTGAAGCTTTCTTT. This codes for CASSEDRGVGTEAFF.